This TCR beta chain emerged from a study of T cells in tuberculosis. Study at large: Blood was taken before or within 7 days of anti-tuberculosis therapy.

Using immunoSEQ multiplex PCR, the repertoire was profiled, and TCRdb retains in-frame clones only, with some absent. The sample includes about 49,000 clones, about 95% of them seen just once. This clone is deemed medium-sized. Specified time point: new active TB diagnosis, blood taken before or within 7 days of starting treatment. The source of this sequence is an adult with tuberculosis. This specimen consisted of PBMCs, obtained at tuberculosis diagnosis.

The CDR3, as DNA: TGTGCCAGCAGTGAAGTCCACCGGACAGGGGCCGACGAGCAGTACTTC. It translates to CASSEVHRTGADEQYF. The chain couples TRBV6-1 to TRBJ2-7; TRBD1 agrees at 9 bases. In germline, CDR1 is MNHNS, CDR2 SASEGT. With V trimmed by 1 base and J by 5 bases, 9 bases remained unmatched. The CDR3 has 16 amino acids.